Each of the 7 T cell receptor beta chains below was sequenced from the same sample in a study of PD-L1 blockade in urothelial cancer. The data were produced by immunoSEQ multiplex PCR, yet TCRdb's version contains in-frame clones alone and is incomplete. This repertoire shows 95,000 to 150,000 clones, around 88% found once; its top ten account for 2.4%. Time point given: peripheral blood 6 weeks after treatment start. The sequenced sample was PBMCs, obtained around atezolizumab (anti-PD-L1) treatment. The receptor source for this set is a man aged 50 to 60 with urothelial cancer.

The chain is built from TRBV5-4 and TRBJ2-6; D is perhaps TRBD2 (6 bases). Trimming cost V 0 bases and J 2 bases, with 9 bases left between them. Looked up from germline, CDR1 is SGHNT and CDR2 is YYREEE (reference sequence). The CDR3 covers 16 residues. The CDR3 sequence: CASSLAGGAGANVLTF. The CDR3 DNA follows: TGTGCCAGCAGCTTGGCCGGGGGAGCTGGGGCCAACGTCCTGACTTTC.

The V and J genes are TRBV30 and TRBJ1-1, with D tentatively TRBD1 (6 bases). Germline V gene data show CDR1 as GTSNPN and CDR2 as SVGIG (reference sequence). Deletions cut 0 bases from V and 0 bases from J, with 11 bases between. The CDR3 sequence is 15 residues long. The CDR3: CAWSVRRGLNTEAFF. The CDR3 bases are TGTGCCTGGAGTGTACGTAGGGGGTTGAACACTGAAGCTTTCTTT.

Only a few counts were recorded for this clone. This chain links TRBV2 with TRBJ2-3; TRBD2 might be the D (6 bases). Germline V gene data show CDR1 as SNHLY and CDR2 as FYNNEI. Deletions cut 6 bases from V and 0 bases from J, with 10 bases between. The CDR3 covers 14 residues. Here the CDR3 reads CASRFRESTDTQYF. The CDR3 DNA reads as TGTGCCAGCAGGTTCCGGGAGAGCACAGATACGCAGTATTTT. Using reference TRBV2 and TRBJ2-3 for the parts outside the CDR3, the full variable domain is EPEVTQTPSHQVTQMGQEVILRCVPISNHLYFYWYRQILGQKVEFLVSFYNNEISEKSEIFDDQFSVERPDGSNFTLKIRSTKLEDSAMYFCASRFRESTDTQYFGPGTRLTVL.

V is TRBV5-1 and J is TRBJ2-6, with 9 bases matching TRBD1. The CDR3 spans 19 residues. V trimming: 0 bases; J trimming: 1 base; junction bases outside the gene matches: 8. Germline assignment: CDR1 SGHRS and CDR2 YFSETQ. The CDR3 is CASSLAGQGISSGANVLTF. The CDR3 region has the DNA TGCGCCAGCAGCTTGGCCGGACAGGGGATTTCTTCTGGGGCCAACGTCCTGACTTTC.

CDR3 sequence reads: CASSLVAAGTGELFF. The DNA for the CDR3 is TGTGCCAGCAGCTTAGTGGCAGCGGGCACCGGGGAGCTGTTTTTT. The rearrangement uses TRBV11-2 and TRBJ2-2; maybe TRBD2 (6 bases). The CDR3 spans 15 residues. The germline V gene encodes CDR1 SGHAT and CDR2 FQNNGV. Between the trimmed V and J ends, which lost 1 base and 4 bases, there was a span of 10 bases.

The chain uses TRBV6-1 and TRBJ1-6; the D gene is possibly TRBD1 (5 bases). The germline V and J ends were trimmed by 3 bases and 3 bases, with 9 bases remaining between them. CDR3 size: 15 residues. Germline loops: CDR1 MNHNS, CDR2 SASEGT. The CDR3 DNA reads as TGTGCCAGCAGTGACGTCAGGGACTATAATTCACCCCTCCACTTT. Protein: CASSDVRDYNSPLHF.

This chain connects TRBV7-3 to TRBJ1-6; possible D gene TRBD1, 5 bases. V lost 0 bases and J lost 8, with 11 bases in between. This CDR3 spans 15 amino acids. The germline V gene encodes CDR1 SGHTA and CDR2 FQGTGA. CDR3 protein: CASSLTGGGYSPLHF. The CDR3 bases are TGTGCCAGCAGCTTAACGGGGGGGGGATATTCACCCCTCCACTTT.